This T cell receptor (beta chain) is drawn from a study of blood T cell repertoires in COVID-19 (TCRdb year 2020). For the study in its entirety: Samples from collaborators originated in the United States, Italy and Spain and spanned both the acute and convalescent phases of COVID-19. The repertoires were released in a freely available public database intended as a resource for research on the immune response to SARS-CoV-2. The prospective study material was composed of cDNA or gDNA derived from T cells, B-cell-depleted T cells, or PBMCs. Sample metadata almost always included a de-identified subject ID, COVID-19 status, age in years and sex. HLA class I and class II types, where available, came from metadata supplied by the sample provider rather than from assay-based typing. Samples came from the ongoing ImmuneRACE study (first 160 participants) plus 1,254 subjects from 6 global collaborators. Subjects who had been exposed to COVID-19, were actively infected with it, or had recovered from it provided the deeply sampled blood TCRbeta repertoires that made up the dataset. The investigation overall reported the following: The quantity of clinical and demographic metadata differed by source and by participant and was supplied without curation.

Enrolling through a virtual design, the prospective study's participants ranged in age from roughly 18 to 89 years and lived across about two dozen United States geographic areas. In the prospective study, participants were assigned to cohorts based on the clinical history participants reported in a screening survey and a study questionnaire. ImmuneRACE Cohort 3 recovered participants were defined by two consecutive negative NP/OP PCR tests, healthcare professional clearance, or symptom resolution. Mobile phlebotomists in the prospective study collected whole blood, serum and a nasopharyngeal or oropharyngeal swab from every participant. Participants in the prospective study had the option to provide additional blood draws and questionnaires over an approximately 2-month period. Before DNA extraction, blood samples from the prospective study were shipped at room temperature or frozen. TCRbeta CDR3 regions were amplified from genomic DNA by means of the immunoSEQ Assay, a bias-controlled multiplex PCR. On the study's bioinformatics: The number of nucleated cells in each sample was estimated from the amplification of reference gene primers within the assay. To quantify the absolute abundance of each unique TCRbeta CDR3 rearrangement, sequence reads were collapsed and filtered. Productive Simpson clonality was computed per sample as the square root of Simpson's diversity index over productive rearrangements. TCRdb took this table from immuneACCESS and kept in-frame rearrangements with V and J called. Such tables lack part of the clones; where checked against another copy, unresolved V genes explain under half of the gap, and the rest is unexplained. For V, J and clone size, that table is used; D and trimming come from the DNA. Here the sample has a few hundred thousand clones; less than 90% occur a single time. Of the sample, 1% is held by the ten largest clones.

CDR1 MNHNY and CDR2 SVGAGI are derived from the germline V gene (reference sequence). The V end loses 5 bases and the J end loses 8 bases, and a stretch of 16 bases separates them. The CDR3 starts with the cysteine, ends with the phenylalanine, and has 15 residues. CDR3 DNA only is kept here, 45 bases in frame from base 1. This clone has only a few counts. No cognate antigen has been identified for it. No base-level quality is on record; no much larger clone is a single base apart. The receptor was derived from a woman aged 25 to 39 who had recovered from COVID-19. The chain couples TRBV6-6 to TRBJ1-6, with the D gene too uncertain to name. The specimen was PBMCs or T cells enriched from blood (not recorded which). The CDR3 corresponds to CASSLDREVDSPLHF. The sequenced DNA: TGTGCCAGCAGTCTAGACCGGGAGGTAGATTCACCCCTCCACTTT.